These 2 T cell receptor beta chains were all obtained from the same sample, sequenced in a study of OX40 agonist ivuxolimab in advanced cancers. The data were produced by immunoSEQ multiplex PCR, yet TCRdb's version contains in-frame clones alone and is incomplete. The sample yields approximately 70,000 clones, about 85% seen once. Sequencing used CD4+ or CD8+ T cells sorted from blood, obtained in a trial of the OX40 agonist ivuxolimab. Receptors were obtained from an adult with an advanced solid tumor such as melanoma, head and neck, liver or kidney cancer.

The table lists this clone with a count of one. This rearrangement joins TRBV27 to TRBJ2-7; TRBD2 matches at 8 bases. Germline V gene data show CDR1 as MNHEY and CDR2 as SMNVEV (reference sequence). J lost 2 bases, V lost 5 bases, and 2 bases had no gene match. The CDR3 is 13 amino acids. The CDR3 loop is CASSAGGPYEQYF. The CDR3 DNA sequence: TGTGCCAGCAGTGCGGGAGGCCCCTACGAGCAGTACTTC.

The chain joins TRBV2 to TRBJ1-2; 12 positions match TRBD1. After removal of 5 bases from V and 10 bases from J, the junction contained 8 bases not matched to a gene. Germline V lookup: CDR1 SNHLY, CDR2 FYNNEI. The length of the CDR3 is 14 residues. CDR3 bases: TGTGCCAGCAGTCGCTATGGGACAGGGGGCGACTACACCTTC. Its protein product is CASSRYGTGGDYTF.